A selection of T cell receptor beta chains follows, all from one sample in a study of T-cell reconstitution after alpha-beta-depleted transplantation in children. Each CDR3 protein gets one entry after TCRdb re-called the PCR reads with MiXCR. The table has around 600,000 distinct CDR3 sequences, approximately 16% seen once. The sample was PBMCs from the stem cell graft donor, taken from the stem cell graft. The receptor set was obtained from a human donor who donated a stem cell graft to a child with acute myeloid leukemia. CDR3s include the opening cysteine and the closing phenylalanine or tryptophan. A D gene is named only where the DNA matches it firmly. Size is stated for part of the rows, as once, few or many counts, or as a class when the clone is expanded.

few,NA,TRBV25-1,TRBJ2-6,TGTGCCAGCAGTGAATATTACGCCAGGGCTGGTGGGGCCAACGTCCTGACTTTC,CASSEYYARAGGANVLTF
NA,TRBD2,TRBV7-9,TRBJ2-5,TGTGCCAGCAGTCCCCCCGGGACTAGCGGGGGGACCCAGTACTTC,CASSPPGTSGGTQYF
many,TRBD2,TRBV10-3,TRBJ2-1,TGTGCCATCAGTCGACTAGCGGGGGGGAACTACGAGCAGTTCTTC,CAISRLAGGNYEQFF
many,TRBD1,TRBV20-1,TRBJ1-5,TGCAGTGCTGGGACAGGGAGGAATCAGCCCCAGCATTTT,CSAGTGRNQPQHF
NA,NA,TRBV7-3,TRBJ1-1,TGTGCCAGCAGCTTAGGCGGCAGGAGGAACACTGAAGCTTTCTTT,CASSLGGRRNTEAFF
few,NA,TRBV12-3/TRBV12-4,TRBJ1-1,TGTGCCAGCAGTAGGGGGGACTTCAGGGACACTGAAGCTTTCTTT,CASSRGDFRDTEAFF
many,NA,TRBV15,TRBJ2-7,TGTGCCACCAGCAGAGATCCGGACATTGACTCTTCCTCCTACGAGCAGTACTTC,CATSRDPDIDSSSYEQYF
many,NA,TRBV12-3/TRBV12-4,TRBJ1-1,TGTGCCAGCACCGCCATCGGAGACACTGAAGCTTTCTTT,CASTAIGDTEAFF
NA,NA,TRBV7-3,TRBJ2-7,TGTGCCAGCAGCGCCGGGACACCAGGTTACGAGCAGTACTTC,CASSAGTPGYEQYF
once,TRBD1,TRBV14,TRBJ2-5,TGTGCCAGCAGCCAAGCAGACAGGGGTGAGACCCAGTACTTC,CASSQADRGETQYF
few,TRBD1,TRBV27,TRBJ1-5,TGTGCCAGCAGTTTCGGGACAGGTGACAATCAGCCCCAGCATTTT,CASSFGTGDNQPQHF
few,TRBD2,TRBV6-2/TRBV6-3,TRBJ2-1,TGTGCCAGCAGTTACCCTGGGACTAGCGGCTACAATGAGCAGTTCTTC,CASSYPGTSGYNEQFF
many,NA,TRBV2,TRBJ1-2,TGTGCCAGCAAGGGACGTACTACGGATGGCTACACCTTC,CASKGRTTDGYTF
few,NA,TRBV6-1,TRBJ2-5,TGTGCCAGCAGGAATATTCAGGGTCTGGAGACCCAGTACTTC,CASRNIQGLETQYF
NA,TRBD1,TRBV7-2,TRBJ1-2,TGTGCCAGCAGCTTAGCGGCAGGGGGCGCGAACTATGGCTACACCTTC,CASSLAAGGANYGYTF
NA,NA,TRBV6-5,TRBJ1-2,TGTGCCAGCAGTTATCAGACGAGTGGAAGTTATGGCTACACCTTC,CASSYQTSGSYGYTF
many,TRBD1,TRBV20-1,TRBJ2-5,TGCAGTGCGATACAGGGGGTCGAAAAAGAGACCCAGTACTTC,CSAIQGVEKETQYF
many,NA,TRBV20-1,TRBJ2-3,TGCAGTGCGAGTGGACACCCGGGCGGTGGCACAGATACGCAGTATTTT,CSASGHPGGGTDTQYF
many,NA,TRBV12-3/TRBV12-4,TRBJ1-2,TGTGCCAGCAGACGGGACGACTATGGCTACACCTTC,CASRRDDYGYTF
few,TRBD2,TRBV7-3,TRBJ2-7,TGTGCCAGCAGCTTAACGGGGGGGAACTCCTACGAGCAGTACTTC,CASSLTGGNSYEQYF
many,NA,TRBV5-5,TRBJ1-4,TGTGCCAGCAGCTTAGGGACTATCGAAAAACTGTTTTTT,CASSLGTIEKLFF
NA,TRBD2,TRBV11-3,TRBJ2-5,TGTGCCAGCAGCTTTCGACTAGCGGGGGATCAAGAGACCCAGTACTTC,CASSFRLAGDQETQYF
many,NA,TRBV20-1,TRBJ1-6,TGCAGTGCTATTACTGGGGCTAATTCACCCCTCCACTTT,CSAITGANSPLHF
NA,TRBD1,TRBV12-3/TRBV12-4,TRBJ1-1,TGTGCCAGCAGAACTGGACAGGGGAGGGAGGCTGAAGCTTTCTTT,CASRTGQGREAEAFF
many,NA,TRBV20-1,TRBJ1-1,TGCAGTGCTAGAAAGGGACATATGAACACTGAAGCTTTCTTT,CSARKGHMNTEAFF
NA,TRBD1,TRBV5-1,TRBJ1-5,TGCGCCAGCAGCCCGGGGACAGGCCTACACAATCAGCCCCAGCATTTT,CASSPGTGLHNQPQHF
few,NA,TRBV20-1,TRBJ1-5,TGCAGTGCTAGACAACAGGGTCGGGGCAATCAGCCCCAGCATTTT,CSARQQGRGNQPQHF
few,TRBD1,TRBV5-1,TRBJ2-5,TGCGCCAGCAGCTTACAGGGGTGGCGTGAGACCCAGTACTTC,CASSLQGWRETQYF
NA,NA,TRBV28,TRBJ2-4,TGTGCCACCGTTCCAGGGTTTGACATGGAAAACATTCAGTACTTC,CATVPGFDMENIQYF
NA,NA,TRBV3-1,TRBJ2-7,TGTGCCATCTGCCCCAGGGTTCTCGAGCAGTACTTC,CAICPRVLEQYF
NA,NA,TRBV4-3,TRBJ1-1,TGCGCCAGCAGCCAAGATGGACTTATGAACACTGAAGCTTTCTTT,CASSQDGLMNTEAFF
NA,NA,TRBV12-3/TRBV12-4,TRBJ2-3,TGTGCCAGCCAATTCCGGCCGGGGGTGGGCACAGATACGCAGTATTTT,CASQFRPGVGTDTQYF
many,NA,TRBV20-1,TRBJ2-3,TGCAGTGCCAACAGGGAGGGAGGCACAGATACGCAGTATTTT,CSANREGGTDTQYF
NA,NA,TRBV30,TRBJ2-1,TGTGCCTGGAGTCGCGTTTTCTATGAGCAGTTCTTC,CAWSRVFYEQFF
many,TRBD1,TRBV2,TRBJ1-1,TGTGCCAGCAGGGCTGGACAGGGGAACACTGAAGCTTTCTTT,CASRAGQGNTEAFF
NA,TRBD1,TRBV28,TRBJ1-4,TGTGCCAGCAGTTCCCCGGGACAGGGGAATGAAAAACTGTTTTTT,CASSSPGQGNEKLFF
few,NA,TRBV24-1,TRBJ2-4,TGTGCCACCAGGCCGGGACCGGAGTACTTC,CATRPGPEYF
many,NA,TRBV5-1,TRBJ1-1,TGCGCCAGCAGCTTAGGGGGTGAATACACTGAAGCTTTCTTT,CASSLGGEYTEAFF
few,TRBD1,TRBV7-2,TRBJ1-4,TGTGCCAGCAGCTTATCCCACCCTAACAGGGGAAAACTGTTTTTT,CASSLSHPNRGKLFF
many,TRBD2,TRBV20-1,TRBJ2-1,TGCAGTGCCCCGGGGACTAGCGGGGGGGCGAAGAATGAGCAGTTCTTC,CSAPGTSGGAKNEQFF
many,TRBD1,TRBV20-1,TRBJ1-1,TGCAGTGCTCGTCCGGGACAGGGGGCGAGGAACACTGAAGCTTTCTTT,CSARPGQGARNTEAFF
few,NA,TRBV5-1,TRBJ1-5,TGCGCCAGCAGAGAGCCCGGGGGGGCCGGAGATACGCAGCATTTT,CASREPGGAGDTQHF
many,TRBD1,TRBV20-1,TRBJ1-1,TGCAGTGCTAGAGATCCCGGGACAGACAACACTGAAGCTTTCTTT,CSARDPGTDNTEAFF
NA,NA,TRBV4-1,TRBJ1-2,TGCGCCAGCAGCCGAATGGGGGGTAACTATGGCTACACCTTC,CASSRMGGNYGYTF
few,NA,TRBV5-6,TRBJ1-4,TGTGCCAGCAGTCCTCCAGGAGAAGGGGAAAAACTGTTTTTT,CASSPPGEGEKLFF
NA,TRBD1,TRBV7-2,TRBJ2-3,TGTGCCAGCAGCTTTGGACAGGGAAGAAGGCGTGGAGATACGCAGTATTTT,CASSFGQGRRRGDTQYF
NA,TRBD1,TRBV6-2/TRBV6-3,TRBJ1-1,TGTGCCAGCAGTAAACCGGGACAGGGGGTCATGAACACTGAAGCTTTCTTT,CASSKPGQGVMNTEAFF
NA,TRBD1,TRBV7-3,TRBJ1-1,TGTGCCAGCAGCCCCGGACAGGGGGGCCCTGAAGCTTTCTTT,CASSPGQGGPEAFF
few,NA,TRBV20-1,TRBJ1-1,TGCAGTGCTCTCAATACAGATTTGAACACTGAAGCTTTCTTT,CSALNTDLNTEAFF
NA,NA,TRBV24-1,TRBJ2-2,TGTGCCACCAGTGATTACGGGGAGAACACCGGGGAGCTGTTTTTT,CATSDYGENTGELFF
many,NA,TRBV15,TRBJ1-5,TGTGCCACCAGCTACAGGGTTCAGCCCCAGCATTTT,CATSYRVQPQHF
NA,NA,TRBV19,TRBJ1-2,TGTGCCAGTAGCCCCTCCGGGGTTGACTATGGCTACACCTTC,CASSPSGVDYGYTF
NA,NA,TRBV27,TRBJ1-6,TGTGCCAGCAGTTTGTCAAGATCGAGCTCCTATAATTCACCCCTCCACTTT,CASSLSRSSSYNSPLHF
many,NA,TRBV12-3/TRBV12-4,TRBJ2-5,TGTGCCAGCAGTTCCCCCATATCAGAGACCCAGTACTTC,CASSSPISETQYF